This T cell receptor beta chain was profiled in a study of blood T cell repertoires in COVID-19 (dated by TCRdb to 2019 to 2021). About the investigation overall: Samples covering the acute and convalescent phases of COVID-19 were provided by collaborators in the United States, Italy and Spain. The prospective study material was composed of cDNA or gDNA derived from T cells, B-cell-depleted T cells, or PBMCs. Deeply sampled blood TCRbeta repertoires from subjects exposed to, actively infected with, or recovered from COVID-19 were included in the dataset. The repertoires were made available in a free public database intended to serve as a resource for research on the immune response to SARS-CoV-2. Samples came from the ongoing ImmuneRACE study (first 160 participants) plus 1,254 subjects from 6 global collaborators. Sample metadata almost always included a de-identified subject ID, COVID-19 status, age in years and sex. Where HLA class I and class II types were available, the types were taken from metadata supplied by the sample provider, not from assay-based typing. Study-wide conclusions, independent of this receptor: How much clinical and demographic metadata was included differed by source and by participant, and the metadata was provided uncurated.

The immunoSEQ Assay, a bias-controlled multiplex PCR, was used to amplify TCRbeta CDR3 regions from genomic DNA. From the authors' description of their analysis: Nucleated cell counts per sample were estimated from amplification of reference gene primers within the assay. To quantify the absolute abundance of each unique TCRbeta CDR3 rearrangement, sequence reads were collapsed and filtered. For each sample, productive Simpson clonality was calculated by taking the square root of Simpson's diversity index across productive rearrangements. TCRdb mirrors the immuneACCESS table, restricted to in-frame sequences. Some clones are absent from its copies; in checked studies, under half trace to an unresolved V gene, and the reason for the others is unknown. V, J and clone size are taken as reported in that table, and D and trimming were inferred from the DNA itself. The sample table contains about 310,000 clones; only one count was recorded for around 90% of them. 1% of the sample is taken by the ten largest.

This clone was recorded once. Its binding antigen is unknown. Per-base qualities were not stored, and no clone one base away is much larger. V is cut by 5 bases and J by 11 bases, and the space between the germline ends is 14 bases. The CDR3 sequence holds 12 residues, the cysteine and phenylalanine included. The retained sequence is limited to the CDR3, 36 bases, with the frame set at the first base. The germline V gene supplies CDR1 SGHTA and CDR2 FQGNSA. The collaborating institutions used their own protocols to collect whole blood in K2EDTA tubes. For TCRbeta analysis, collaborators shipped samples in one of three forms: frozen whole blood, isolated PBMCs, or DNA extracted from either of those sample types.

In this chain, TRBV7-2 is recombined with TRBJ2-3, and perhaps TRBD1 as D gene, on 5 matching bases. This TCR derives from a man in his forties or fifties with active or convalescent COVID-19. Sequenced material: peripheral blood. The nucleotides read TGTGCCAGCAGCCGCCGAGCAGGGTTGCAGTATTTT. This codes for CASSRRAGLQYF.